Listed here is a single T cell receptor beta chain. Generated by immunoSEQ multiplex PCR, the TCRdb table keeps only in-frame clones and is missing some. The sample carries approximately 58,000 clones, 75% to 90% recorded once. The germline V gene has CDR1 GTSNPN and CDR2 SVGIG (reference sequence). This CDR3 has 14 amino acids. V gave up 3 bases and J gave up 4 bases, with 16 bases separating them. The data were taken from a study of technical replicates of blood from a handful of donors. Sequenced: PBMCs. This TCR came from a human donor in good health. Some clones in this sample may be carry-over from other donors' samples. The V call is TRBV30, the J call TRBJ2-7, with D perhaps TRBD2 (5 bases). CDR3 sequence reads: CAWSKGLATYEQYF. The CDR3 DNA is TGTGCCTGGAGCAAAGGACTCGCCACGTACGAGCAGTACTTC.